This TCR beta chain was sequenced in a study of human T cells and chemical hapten exposure. Attachment of unique molecular identifiers to individual cDNA molecules was performed in the library. TCRdb independently ran MiXCR on the reads; one entry per CDR3 protein. This table has 500 to 700 distinct CDR3 sequences, approximately 65% appearing once. Noted treatment: therapeutic diphenylcyclopropenone sensitization with weekly scalp DPC. Total RNA was isolated from whole blood that had not been fractionated. The sample was whole blood, taken before DPC sensitization or 2, 6, or about 24 weeks after (not recorded which). This sequence originates from an adult with alopecia areata. Some clones in this sample may be carry-over from other donors' samples. This table probably holds off-target reads from a library built for another chain.

The CDR3 DNA is TGTGCCAGCAGTTTAAATGGCGGGCGGTGGACTGAAGCTTTCTTT. Translating gives CASSLNGGRWTEAFF. This sequence joins TRBV12-3 or TRBV12-4 and TRBJ1-1, with D unclear. The CDR3 is 15 amino acids. Trimming removed 2 bases at V and 5 bases at J, with 15 bases between.